This T cell receptor beta chain was identified during a study of CD8+ T cells in alopecia areata. Study as a whole: Treated individuals took tofacitinib by mouth, 5 to 10 mg twice daily. A 6-month period off drug followed tofacitinib, which lasted 6 to 18 months.

Whole-study results and caveats: Higher clonality and more expanded CD8+ clones appeared in lesional than normal scalp.

The CDR3 runs to 11 residues. Trimming stripped 7 bases from V and 8 bases from J, with 9 bases between. Per germline, CDR1 MNHNY and CDR2 SVGAGI (reference sequence). Lesional scalp tissue (obtained by punch biopsy) and peripheral blood were collected from alopecia areata patients. In each case, RNA was isolated and then reverse transcribed into cDNA as the sequencing template. Only in-frame clones appear in the TCRdb table, and some are missing; sequencing was by immunoSEQ multiplex PCR. The top ten clones hold under 0.9% of a sample with approximately 91,000 clones, roughly 42% of them seen once. Notes on this clone: Its antigen is as yet unknown.

This TCR was recovered from a human donor with alopecia areata. This chain connects TRBV6-6 to TRBJ2-1; D is unclear. Sequencing was performed on CD4+ T cells sorted from blood. CDR3 protein: CASTAMYEQFF. In DNA form, the CDR3 reads TGTGCCAGCACCGCCATGTATGAGCAGTTCTTC.